This TCR beta chain was documented in a study of blood T cell repertoires in COVID-19. Study summary: Acute and convalescent COVID-19 samples came from the United States, Italy and Spain.

The repertoire was sequenced with immunoSEQ multiplex PCR; TCRdb's copy has only in-frame clones and lacks some. Of some 300,000 clones listed, under 90% are singletons. Across about two dozen US areas, participants ranged in age from 18 to 89 years. Assignments of participants to cohorts depended upon their own reported clinical history. Exposed enrollees encountered a COVID-19 case at some point within 2 weeks before study entry. This CDR3 has 13 residues. Germline V gene sequence: CDR1 SGHNT, CDR2 YYREEE (reference sequence). Trimming took off 3 bases at V and 3 bases at J, with 9 bases between the two ends.

The TCR comes from a woman between 45 and 65 years old who had been exposed to COVID-19. Specimen: PBMCs or T cells enriched from blood (not recorded which). This chain uses TRBV5-4 with TRBJ1-2; tentatively, D is TRBD1 (6 bases). The CDR3 reads CASSSPGDYGYTF. In nucleotides, the CDR3 is TGTGCCAGCAGCTCCCCAGGGGACTATGGCTACACCTTC.